Reported below is one T cell receptor beta chain. The target antigen is unknown. Template material for amplifying TCR beta CDR3 regions consisted of RNA transcripts. A set of HTBI primers served as the primers for a first-round RT-PCR of the TCR CDR3. TCRdb recomputed calls from the multiplex PCR reads with MiXCR, one row per CDR3 protein. This table has roughly 570,000 distinct CDR3 sequences, roughly 14% appearing once. CDR3 length: 14 residues. V lost 7 bases, J lost 5 bases, and 8 bases stayed unmatched. Germline loops: CDR1 MNHEY, CDR2 SMNVEV (reference sequence). The sample is drawn from a study of T cells in Graves' hyperthyroidism and ophthalmopathy. Whole-study results and caveats: Blood also carried most thyroid clonotypes expanded above 0.001.

The origin of this receptor is a woman aged 25 to 39 with Graves' hyperthyroidism. V and J are TRBV27 and TRBJ2-1, with 7 bases fitting TRBD2. The sequenced sample was blood. The CDR3 bases are TGTGCCAGCAACCGAGCGGGGCCTCACAATGAGCAGTTCTTC. Amino acid sequence: CASNRAGPHNEQFF.